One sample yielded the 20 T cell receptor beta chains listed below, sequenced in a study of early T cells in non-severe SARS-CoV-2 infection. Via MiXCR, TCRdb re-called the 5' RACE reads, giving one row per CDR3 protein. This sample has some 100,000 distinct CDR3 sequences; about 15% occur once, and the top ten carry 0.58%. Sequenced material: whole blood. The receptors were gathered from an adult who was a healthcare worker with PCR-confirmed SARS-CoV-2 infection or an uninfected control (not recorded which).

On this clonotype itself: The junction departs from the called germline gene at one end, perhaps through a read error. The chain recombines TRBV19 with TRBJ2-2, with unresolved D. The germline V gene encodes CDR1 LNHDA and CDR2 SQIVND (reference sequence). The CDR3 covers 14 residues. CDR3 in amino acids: CAGSIGPAAGELFF. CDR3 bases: TGTGCCGGTAGTATAGGTCCGGCCGCCGGGGAGCTGTTTTTT.

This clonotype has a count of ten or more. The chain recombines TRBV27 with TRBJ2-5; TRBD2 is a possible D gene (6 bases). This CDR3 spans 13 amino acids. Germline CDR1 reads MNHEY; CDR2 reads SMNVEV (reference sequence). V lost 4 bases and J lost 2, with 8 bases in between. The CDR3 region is CASSWGLQETQYF. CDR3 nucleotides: TGTGCCAGCAGTTGGGGACTGCAAGAGACCCAGTACTTC.

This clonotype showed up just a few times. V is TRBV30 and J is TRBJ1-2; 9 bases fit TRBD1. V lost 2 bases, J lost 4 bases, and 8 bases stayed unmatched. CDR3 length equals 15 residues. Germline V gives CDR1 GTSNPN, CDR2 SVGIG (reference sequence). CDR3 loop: CAWSPDRGKGYGYTF. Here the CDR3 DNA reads TGTGCCTGGAGTCCCGACAGGGGGAAGGGCTATGGCTACACCTTC.

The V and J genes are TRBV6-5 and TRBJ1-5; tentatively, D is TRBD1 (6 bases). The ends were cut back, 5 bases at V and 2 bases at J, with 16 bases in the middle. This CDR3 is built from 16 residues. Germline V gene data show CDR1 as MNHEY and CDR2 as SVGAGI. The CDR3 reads CASSPTGTHGNQPQHF. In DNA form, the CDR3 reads TGTGCCAGCAGTCCCACCGGGACACACGGCAATCAGCCCCAGCATTTT.

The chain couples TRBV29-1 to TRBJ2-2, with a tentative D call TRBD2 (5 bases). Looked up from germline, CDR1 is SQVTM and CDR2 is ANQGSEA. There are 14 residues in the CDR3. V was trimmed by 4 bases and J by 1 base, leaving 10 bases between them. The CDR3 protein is CSVVRGMNTGELFF. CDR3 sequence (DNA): TGCAGCGTTGTCCGGGGTATGAACACCGGGGAGCTGTTTTTT.

CDR3 residues: CASSQGQGVGELFF. The CDR3 nucleotides read TGTGCCAGCAGCCAGGGACAGGGCGTCGGGGAGCTGTTTTTT. The V and J genes are TRBV12-3 or TRBV12-4 and TRBJ2-2; 9 bases are shared with TRBD1. V gave up 6 bases and J gave up 7 bases; unmatched junction bases: 6. The length of the CDR3 is 14 residues.

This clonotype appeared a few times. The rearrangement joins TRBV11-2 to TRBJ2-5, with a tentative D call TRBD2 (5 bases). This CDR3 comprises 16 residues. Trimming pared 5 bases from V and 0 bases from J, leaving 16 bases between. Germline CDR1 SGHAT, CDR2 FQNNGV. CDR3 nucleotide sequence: TGTGCCAGCAGCCCCAGGTTTTCGGGGAACCAAGAGACCCAGTACTTC. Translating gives CASSPRFSGNQETQYF.

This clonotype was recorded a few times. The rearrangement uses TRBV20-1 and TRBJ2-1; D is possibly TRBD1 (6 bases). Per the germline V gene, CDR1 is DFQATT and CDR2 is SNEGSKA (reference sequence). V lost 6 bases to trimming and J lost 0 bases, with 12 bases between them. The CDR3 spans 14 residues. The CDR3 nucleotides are TGCAGTGCGAAAGGGACAAACTCCTACAATGAGCAGTTCTTC. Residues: CSAKGTNSYNEQFF.

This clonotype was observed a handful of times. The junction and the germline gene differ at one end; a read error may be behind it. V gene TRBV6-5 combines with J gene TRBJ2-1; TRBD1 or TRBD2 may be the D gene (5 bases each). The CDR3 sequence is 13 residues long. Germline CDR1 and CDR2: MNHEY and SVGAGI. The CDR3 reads CATEGLRGTEHFF. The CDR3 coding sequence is TGTGCCACAGAGGGGCTACGAGGCACTGAGCACTTCTTC.

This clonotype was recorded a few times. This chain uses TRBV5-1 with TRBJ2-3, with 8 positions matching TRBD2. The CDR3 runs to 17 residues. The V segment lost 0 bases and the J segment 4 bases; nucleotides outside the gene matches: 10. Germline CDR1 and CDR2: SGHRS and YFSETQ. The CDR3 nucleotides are TGCGCCAGCAGCTTGGTGCCTAGCGGGCCGAGGGCAGATACGCAGTATTTT. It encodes CASSLVPSGPRADTQYF.

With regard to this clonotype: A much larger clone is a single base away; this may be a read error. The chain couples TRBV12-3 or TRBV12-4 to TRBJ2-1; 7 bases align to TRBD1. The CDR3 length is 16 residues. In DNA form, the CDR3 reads TGTGTCAGCCAACATGCTGACAGGGTGGGGCACAATGAGCAGTTCTTC. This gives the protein CVSQHADRVGHNEQFF.

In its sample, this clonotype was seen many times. CDR3 sequence: CASSLGLNTEAFF. CDR3 nucleotide sequence: TGTGCCAGCAGTTTAGGCCTGAACACTGAAGCTTTCTTT. The J gene is TRBJ1-1, the V gene TRBV27; D not certain. This CDR3 is built from 13 residues. The V and J ends lost 2 bases and 0 bases respectively, with 4 bases between them. The germline CDR1 and CDR2 sequences are MNHEY and SMNVEV (reference sequence).

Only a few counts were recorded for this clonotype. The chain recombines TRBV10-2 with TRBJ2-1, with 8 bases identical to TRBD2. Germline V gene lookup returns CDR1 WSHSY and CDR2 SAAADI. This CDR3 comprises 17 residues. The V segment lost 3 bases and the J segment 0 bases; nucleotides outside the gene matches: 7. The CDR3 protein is CASSDGGGLPSYNEQFF. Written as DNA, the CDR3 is TGCGCCAGCAGTGACGGGGGGGGCCTTCCCTCCTACAATGAGCAGTTCTTC.

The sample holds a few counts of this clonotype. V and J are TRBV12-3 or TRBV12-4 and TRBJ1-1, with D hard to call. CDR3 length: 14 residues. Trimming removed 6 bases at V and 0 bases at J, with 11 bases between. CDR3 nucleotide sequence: TGTGCCAGCAGCAAATCGGATTTGAACACTGAAGCTTTCTTT. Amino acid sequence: CASSKSDLNTEAFF.

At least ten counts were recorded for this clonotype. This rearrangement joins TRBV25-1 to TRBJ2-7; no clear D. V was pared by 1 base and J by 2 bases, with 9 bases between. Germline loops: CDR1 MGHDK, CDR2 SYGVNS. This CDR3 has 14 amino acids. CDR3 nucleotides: TGTGCCAGCAGTGAATTTGGCACTACCTACGAGCAGTACGTC. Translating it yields CASSEFGTTYEQYV.

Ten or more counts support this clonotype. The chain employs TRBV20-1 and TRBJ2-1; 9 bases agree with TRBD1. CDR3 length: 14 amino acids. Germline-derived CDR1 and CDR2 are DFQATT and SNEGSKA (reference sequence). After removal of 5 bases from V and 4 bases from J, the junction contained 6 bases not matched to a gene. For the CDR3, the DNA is TGCAGTGCTGCCCGGACAGGGGTTTACAATGAGCAGTTCTTC. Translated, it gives CSAARTGVYNEQFF.

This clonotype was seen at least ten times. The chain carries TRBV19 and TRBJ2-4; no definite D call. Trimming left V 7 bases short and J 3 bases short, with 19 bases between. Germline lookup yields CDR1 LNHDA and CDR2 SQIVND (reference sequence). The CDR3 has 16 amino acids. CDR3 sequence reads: CASNPRTGPNKNIQYF. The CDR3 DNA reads TGTGCCAGTAACCCTAGGACGGGTCCGAACAAAAACATTCAGTACTTC.

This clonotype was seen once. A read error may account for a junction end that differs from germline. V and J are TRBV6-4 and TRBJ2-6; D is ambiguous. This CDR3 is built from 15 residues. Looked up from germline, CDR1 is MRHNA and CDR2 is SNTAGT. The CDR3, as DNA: TGTGCCAGCAGTGACTGGGCCTCTGGGACCAACGTCCTGACTTTC. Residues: CASSDWASGTNVLTF.

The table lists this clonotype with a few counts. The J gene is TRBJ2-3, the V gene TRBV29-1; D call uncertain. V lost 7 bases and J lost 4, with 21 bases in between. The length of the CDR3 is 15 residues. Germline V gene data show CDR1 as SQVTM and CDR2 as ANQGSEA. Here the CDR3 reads CSAVPESGRSDTQYF. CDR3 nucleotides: TGCAGCGCCGTACCCGAGAGTGGCAGGTCAGATACGCAGTATTTT.

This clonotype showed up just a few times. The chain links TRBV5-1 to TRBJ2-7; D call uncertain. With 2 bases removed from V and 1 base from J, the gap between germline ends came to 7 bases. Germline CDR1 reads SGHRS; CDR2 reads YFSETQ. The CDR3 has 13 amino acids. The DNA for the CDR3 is TGCGCCAGCAGCTTTTGTTTATCCTACGAGCAGTACGTC. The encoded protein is CASSFCLSYEQYV.